This T cell receptor (beta chain) comes out of a study of identical twins. Study findings and constraints: Modelling approaches yielded underestimates of out-of-frame TCR alpha sharing between monozygotic twins.

To note about this clonotype: No antigen is known for it.

TCRdb fed the 5' RACE reads into MiXCR, producing one record per CDR3 protein. Of 500,000 to 650,000 distinct CDR3 sequences listed, 7% to 7.5% are singletons. CDR3 length equals 13 residues. With 6 bases removed from V and 0 bases from J, the gap between germline ends came to 8 bases. Germline loops: CDR1 LNHNV, CDR2 YYDKDF (reference sequence). The same data also contributed to another study, on yellow fever vaccine responses in identical twins.

This TCR derives from a woman under 30 in good health. The J gene is TRBJ1-1, the V gene TRBV15; D remains ambiguous. The sequenced sample was PBMCs. The CDR3 is CATSQEMNTEAFF. The CDR3 DNA is TGTGCCACCAGTCAGGAGATGAACACTGAAGCTTTCTTT.